This T cell receptor (beta chain) was profiled in a study of T cell repertoires in cytomegalovirus infection. Study-wide context: Based on public TCR beta signatures, there were indications of CMV infection and of a matching HLA type.

Germline V gene data show CDR1 as MNHEY and CDR2 as SMNVEV (reference sequence). The CDR3 totals 15 residues. V was shortened by 5 bases and J by 4 bases, with 17 bases between the two germline ends. In regard to this clonotype: The antigen is not known.

TCRdb independently ran MiXCR on the reads; one entry per CDR3 protein. The top ten hold roughly 8% of the sample, which has about 600,000 distinct CDR3 sequences, approximately 24% seen once. Findings and limits, study-wide: HLA-C-restricted CMV-specific TCR beta clonotypes were dominant in the ex vivo response.

The receptor was derived from a human donor in good health (CMV status not recorded). Some clones in this sample may be carry-over from other donors' samples. The sample consisted of CD8+ T cells from PBMCs. The chain links TRBV27 to TRBJ1-2, with D perhaps matching TRBD1 (6 bases). CDR3 in DNA: TGTGCCAGCAGTCCGTACAGGGACCTAGGCTATGGCTACACCTTC. It yields the protein CASSPYRDLGYGYTF.